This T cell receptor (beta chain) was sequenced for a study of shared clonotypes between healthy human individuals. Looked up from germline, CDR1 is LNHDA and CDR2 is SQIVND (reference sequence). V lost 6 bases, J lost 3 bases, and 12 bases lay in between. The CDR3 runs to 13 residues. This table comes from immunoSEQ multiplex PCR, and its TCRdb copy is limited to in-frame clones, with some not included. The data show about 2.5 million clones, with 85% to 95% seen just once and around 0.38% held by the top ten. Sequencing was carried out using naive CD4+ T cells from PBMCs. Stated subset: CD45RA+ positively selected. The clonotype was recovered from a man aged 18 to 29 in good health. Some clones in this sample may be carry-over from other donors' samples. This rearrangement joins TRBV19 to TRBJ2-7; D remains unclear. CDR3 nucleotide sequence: TGTGCCAGTAGCGTTGGACGGAACTACGAGCAGTACTTC. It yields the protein CASSVGRNYEQYF.